This T cell receptor beta chain was captured by sequencing in a study of OX40 agonist ivuxolimab in advanced cancers. Study summary: Dose-escalation patients were diagnosed with hepatocellular carcinoma, melanoma, renal cell cancer or head and neck cancer.

This CDR3 has 14 amino acids. CDR1 SGHNT and CDR2 YYREEE come from the germline V gene (reference sequence). V was pared by 3 bases and J by 4 bases, with 4 bases of the junction left unmatched. Measured with immunoSEQ multiplex PCR; TCRdb has only the in-frame clones, and not every one. The data show more than 65,000 clones, with roughly 88% seen just once and 1.1% held by the top ten. By its share, this clone is medium-sized. The chain joins TRBV5-4 to TRBJ1-3; 7 bases are a match to TRBD1. The sample here was CD4+ or CD8+ T cells sorted from blood, taken in a trial of the OX40 agonist ivuxolimab. The TCR sequence derives from an adult with an advanced solid tumor such as melanoma, head and neck, liver or kidney cancer. The CDR3 protein is CASSYTGVGNTIYF. The CDR3 nucleotides are TGTGCCAGCAGCTATACAGGGGTCGGAAACACCATATATTTT.